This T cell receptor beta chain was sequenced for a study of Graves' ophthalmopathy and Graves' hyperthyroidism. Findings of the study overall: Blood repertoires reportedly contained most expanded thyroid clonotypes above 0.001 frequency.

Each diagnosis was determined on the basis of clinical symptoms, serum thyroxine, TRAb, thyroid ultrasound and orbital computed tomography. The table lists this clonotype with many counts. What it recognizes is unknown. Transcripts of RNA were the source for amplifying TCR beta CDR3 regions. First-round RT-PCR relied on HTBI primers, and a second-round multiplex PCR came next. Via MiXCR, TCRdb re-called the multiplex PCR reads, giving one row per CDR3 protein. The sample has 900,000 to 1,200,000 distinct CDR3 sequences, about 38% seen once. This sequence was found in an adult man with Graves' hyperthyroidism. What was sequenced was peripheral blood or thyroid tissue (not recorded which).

The CDR3 reads CASRMGTQPQHF. CDR3 DNA: TGTGCCAGTAGAATGGGTACTCAGCCCCAGCATTTT. The rearrangement links TRBV19 to TRBJ1-5; D gene unclear. The CDR3 has 12 amino acids. V was cut by 6 bases and J by 6 bases, with 9 bases left in between. CDR1 and CDR2 (germline): LNHDA, SQIVND (reference sequence).